The clone carrying this TCR beta chain was observed at least ten times. Its specificity is unknown. V was trimmed by 0 bases and J by 5 bases, leaving 13 bases between them. Germline loops: CDR1 GTSNPN, CDR2 SVGIG (reference sequence). The CDR3 sequence is 14 residues long. Expressed TCRB transcripts got sequenced, as all isolated RNA was reverse transcribed. Average reads for naive, central memory and regulatory T cell samples were roughly 3.4 million. The protocol was immunoSEQ multiplex PCR, while the TCRdb copy is restricted to in-frame clones and leaves out a portion. Here the sample spans more than 130,000 clones, less than 9% being singletons. The data derive from a study of beta chain features in type 1 diabetes. Sorting that relied on CD45RO/CCR7/CD25/CD127/CD95/CD27 yielded CD4+ naive, central memory, regulatory and stem cell-like memory cells. Study results and caveats: PCR could preferentially amplify shorter templates, alike in patients and controls.

The TCR comes from a woman aged 25 to 39 in good health. The sequenced material came from central memory CD4+ T cells from blood. The chain joins TRBV30 to TRBJ2-5; tentatively, D is TRBD2 (7 bases). Here the CDR3 reads CAWSVSGGGETQYF. Written as DNA, the CDR3 is TGTGCCTGGAGTGTATCGGGGGGCGGCGAGACCCAGTACTTC.